The sequence of this T cell receptor beta chain was determined in a study of immune evolution from preneoplasia to lung adenocarcinoma. Broader study findings: Normal lung had highest clonality; later lesions appeared denser, more diverse.

Sequenced by immunoSEQ multiplex PCR; TCRdb stores in-frame clones only, minus some. The repertoire holds tens of thousands of clones, with approximately 79% as singletons. With respect to this clone: As yet, its antigen is unknown.

This CDR3 is 15 amino acids long. Trimming removed 4 bases from V and 5 bases from J, with 18 bases in between. The germline gives CDR1 SGDLS, CDR2 YYNGEE. The sequence derives from a person between 55 and 69 years old with lung adenocarcinoma. The rearrangement uses TRBV9 and TRBJ2-5; a possible D gene is TRBD1 (8 bases). The material sequenced was FFPE invasive lung adenocarcinoma tissue. For the CDR3, the DNA is TGTGCCAGCAGCCAAAACGGACAGGGAGGGGAGACCCAGTACTTC. Its protein is CASSQNGQGGETQYF. The complete variable domain, with remaining parts taken from reference TRBV9 and TRBJ2-5, reads DSGVTQTPKHLITATGQRVTLRCSPRSGDLSVYWYQQSLDQGLQFLIQYYNGEERAKGNILERFSAQQFPDLHSELNLSSLELGDSALYFCASSQNGQGGETQYFGPGTRLLVL.